This TCR beta chain stems from a study of CD8+CD57+ T cells in acquired aplastic anemia. About the study: The mean DNA yield obtained from sorted CD4+ and CD8+ cells came to approximately 3.2 ug.

CDR3 length: 14 amino acids. Germline V gene data show CDR1 as SGHNT and CDR2 as YYREEE (reference sequence). With 6 bases removed from V and 0 bases from J, the gap between germline ends came to 10 bases. Study findings and constraints: Levels of CD8+ Simpson's diversity were not significantly distinct in patients versus controls. Patients and controls turned out to have 25 to 35 CD8+ CDR3 sequences in common.

Researchers used genomic DNA as the template to profile TCR beta VDJ and CDR3. TCRdb analysed the reads with MiXCR anew, one entry per CDR3 protein. The table shows hundreds of thousands of distinct CDR3 sequences, with approximately 51% occurring only once. CD8+CD57+ cell expansion, shown by flow cytometry, had occurred in the patients selected for sequencing. Diagnosis of severe acquired aplastic anemia applied to all patients. As concerns this clonotype: Its antigen is undetermined.

Sequencing was done on a sample of sorted CD4+, CD8+, or CD8+CD57+ T cells (not recorded which) from PBMCs. The rearrangement links TRBV5-4 to TRBJ1-3, with unresolved D. The clonotype comes from a human donor with aplastic anemia. CDR3 nucleotide sequence: TGTGCCAGCACCCCTTGGGACTCTGGAAACACCATATATTTT. Its protein product is CASTPWDSGNTIYF.